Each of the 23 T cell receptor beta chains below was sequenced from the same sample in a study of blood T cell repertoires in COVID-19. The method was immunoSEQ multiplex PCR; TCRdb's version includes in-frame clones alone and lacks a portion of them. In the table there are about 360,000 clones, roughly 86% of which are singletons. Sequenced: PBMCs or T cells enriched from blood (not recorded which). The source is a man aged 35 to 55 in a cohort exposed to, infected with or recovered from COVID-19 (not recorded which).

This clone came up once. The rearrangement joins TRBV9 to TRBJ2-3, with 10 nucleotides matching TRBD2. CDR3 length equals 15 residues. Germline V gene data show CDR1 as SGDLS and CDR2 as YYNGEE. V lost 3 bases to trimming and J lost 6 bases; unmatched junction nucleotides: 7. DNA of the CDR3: TGTGCCAGCAGCGCATCTAGCGGGAGCGCCGATACGCAGTATTTT. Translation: CASSASSGSADTQYF.

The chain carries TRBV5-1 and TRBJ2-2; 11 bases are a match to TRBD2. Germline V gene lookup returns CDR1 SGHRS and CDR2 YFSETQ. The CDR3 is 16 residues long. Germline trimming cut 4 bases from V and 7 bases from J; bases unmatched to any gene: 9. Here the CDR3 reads CASSALAGEAGGELFF. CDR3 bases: TGCGCCAGCAGCGCACTAGCGGGAGAAGCTGGCGGGGAGCTGTTTTTT.

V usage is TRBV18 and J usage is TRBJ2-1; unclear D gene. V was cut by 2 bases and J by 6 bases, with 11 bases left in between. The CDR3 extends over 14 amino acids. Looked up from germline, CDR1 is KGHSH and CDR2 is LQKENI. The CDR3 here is CASSPEFGFNEQFF. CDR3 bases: TGTGCCAGCTCACCAGAATTCGGGTTCAATGAGCAGTTCTTC.

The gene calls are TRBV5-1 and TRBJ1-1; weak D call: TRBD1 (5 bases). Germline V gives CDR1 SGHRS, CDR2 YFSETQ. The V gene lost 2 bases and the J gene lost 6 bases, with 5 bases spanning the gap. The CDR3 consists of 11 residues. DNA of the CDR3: TGCGCCAGCAGCTTAGGGGCTGAAGCTTTCTTT. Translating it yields CASSLGAEAFF.

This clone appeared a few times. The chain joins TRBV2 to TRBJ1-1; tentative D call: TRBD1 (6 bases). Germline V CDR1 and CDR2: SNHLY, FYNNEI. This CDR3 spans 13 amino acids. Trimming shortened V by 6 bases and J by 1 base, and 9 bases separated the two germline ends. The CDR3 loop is CASRLQGNTEAFF. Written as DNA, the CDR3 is TGTGCCAGCAGGTTACAGGGGAACACTGAAGCTTTCTTT. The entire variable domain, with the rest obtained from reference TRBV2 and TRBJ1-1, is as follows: EPEVTQTPSHQVTQMGQEVILRCVPISNHLYFYWYRQILGQKVEFLVSFYNNEISEKSEIFDDQFSVERPDGSNFTLKIRSTKLEDSAMYFCASRLQGNTEAFFGQGTRLTVV.

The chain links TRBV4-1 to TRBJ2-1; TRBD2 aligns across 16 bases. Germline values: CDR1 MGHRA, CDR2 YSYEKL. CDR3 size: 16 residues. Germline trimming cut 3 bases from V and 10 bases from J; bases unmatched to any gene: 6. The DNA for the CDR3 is TGCGCCAGCAGCCAGCCGGGACTAGCGGGAGGGCAGGAGCAGTTCTTC. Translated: CASSQPGLAGGQEQFF.

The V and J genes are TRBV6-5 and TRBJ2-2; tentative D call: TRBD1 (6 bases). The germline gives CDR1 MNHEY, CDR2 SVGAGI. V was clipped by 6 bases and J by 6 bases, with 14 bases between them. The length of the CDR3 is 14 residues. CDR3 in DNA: TGTGCCAGCAGCTTCACAGGGCTGCCCGGGGAGCTGTTTTTT. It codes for CASSFTGLPGELFF.

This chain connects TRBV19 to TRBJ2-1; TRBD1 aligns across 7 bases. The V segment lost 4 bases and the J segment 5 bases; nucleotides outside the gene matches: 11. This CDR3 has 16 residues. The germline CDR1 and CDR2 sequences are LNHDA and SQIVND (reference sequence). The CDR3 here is CASSSSSGTVDNEQFF. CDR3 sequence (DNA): TGTGCCAGTAGTAGCTCTTCCGGGACAGTTGACAATGAGCAGTTCTTC.

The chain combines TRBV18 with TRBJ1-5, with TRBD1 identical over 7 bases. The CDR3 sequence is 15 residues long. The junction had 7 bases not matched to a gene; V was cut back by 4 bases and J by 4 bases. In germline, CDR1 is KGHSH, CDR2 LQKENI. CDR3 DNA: TGTGCCAGCTCACAGGGGACAGAGGGGAATCAGCCCCAGCATTTT. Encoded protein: CASSQGTEGNQPQHF.

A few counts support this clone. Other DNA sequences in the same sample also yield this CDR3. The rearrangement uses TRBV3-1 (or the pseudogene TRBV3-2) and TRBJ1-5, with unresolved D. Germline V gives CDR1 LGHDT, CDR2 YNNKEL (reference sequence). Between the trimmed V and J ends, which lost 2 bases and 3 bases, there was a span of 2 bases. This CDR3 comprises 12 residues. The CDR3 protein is CASSQLNQPQHF. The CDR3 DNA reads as TGTGCCAGCAGCCAACTCAATCAGCCCCAGCATTTT.

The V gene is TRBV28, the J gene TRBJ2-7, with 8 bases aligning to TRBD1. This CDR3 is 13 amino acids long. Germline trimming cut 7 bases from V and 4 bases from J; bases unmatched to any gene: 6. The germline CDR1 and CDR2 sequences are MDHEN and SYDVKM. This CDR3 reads CASTRQGWYEQYF. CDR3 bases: TGTGCCAGCACCCGACAGGGGTGGTACGAGCAGTACTTC.

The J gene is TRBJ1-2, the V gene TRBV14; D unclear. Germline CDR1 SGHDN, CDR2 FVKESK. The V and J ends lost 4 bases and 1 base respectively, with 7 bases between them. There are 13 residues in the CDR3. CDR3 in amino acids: CASSLNSNYGYTF. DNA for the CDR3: TGTGCCAGCAGCCTAAACAGTAACTATGGCTACACCTTC.

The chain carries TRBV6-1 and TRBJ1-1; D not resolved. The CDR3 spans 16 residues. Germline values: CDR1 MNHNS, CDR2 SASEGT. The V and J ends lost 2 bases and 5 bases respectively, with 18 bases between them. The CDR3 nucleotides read TGTGCCAGCAGTGAAATTTGGGCCCCCGGGGAGACTGAAGCTTTCTTT. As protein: CASSEIWAPGETEAFF.

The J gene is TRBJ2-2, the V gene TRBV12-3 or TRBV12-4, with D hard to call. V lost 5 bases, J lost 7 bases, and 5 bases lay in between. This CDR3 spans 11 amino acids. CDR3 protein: CASSRVGELFF. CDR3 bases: TGTGCCAGCAGTCGGGTCGGGGAGCTGTTTTTT.

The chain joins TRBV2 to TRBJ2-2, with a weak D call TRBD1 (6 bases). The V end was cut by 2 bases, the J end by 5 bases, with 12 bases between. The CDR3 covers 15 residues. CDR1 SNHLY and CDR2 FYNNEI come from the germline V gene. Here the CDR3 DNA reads TGTGCCAGCAGTGAAAGGGGGATAGGGACCGGGGAGCTGTTTTTT. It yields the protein CASSERGIGTGELFF.

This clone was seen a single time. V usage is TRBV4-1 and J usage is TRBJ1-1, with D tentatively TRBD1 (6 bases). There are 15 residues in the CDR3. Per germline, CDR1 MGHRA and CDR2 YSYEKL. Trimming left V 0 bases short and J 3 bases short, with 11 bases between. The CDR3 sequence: CASSQETGRDTEAFF. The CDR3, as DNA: TGCGCCAGCAGCCAAGAAACAGGGAGGGACACTGAAGCTTTCTTT.

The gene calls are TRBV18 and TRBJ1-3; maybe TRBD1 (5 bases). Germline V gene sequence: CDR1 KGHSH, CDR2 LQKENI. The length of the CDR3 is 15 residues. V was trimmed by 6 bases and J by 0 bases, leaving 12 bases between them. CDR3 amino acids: CASSRDFSSGNTIYF. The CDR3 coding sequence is TGTGCCAGCTCTCGGGACTTCAGCTCTGGAAACACCATATATTTT.

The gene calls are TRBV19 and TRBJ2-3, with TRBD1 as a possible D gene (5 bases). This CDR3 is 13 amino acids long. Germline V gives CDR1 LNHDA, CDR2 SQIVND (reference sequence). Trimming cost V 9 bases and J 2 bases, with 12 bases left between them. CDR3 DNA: TGTGCCAGGGCCAGGGCCTTCACAGATACGCAGTATTTT. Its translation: CARARAFTDTQYF.

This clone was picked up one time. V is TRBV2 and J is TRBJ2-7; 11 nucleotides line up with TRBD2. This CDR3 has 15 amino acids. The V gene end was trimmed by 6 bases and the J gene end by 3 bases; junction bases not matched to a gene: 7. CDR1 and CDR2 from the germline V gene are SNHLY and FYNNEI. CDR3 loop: CASRALAGEGYEQYF. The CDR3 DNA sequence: TGTGCCAGCAGGGCACTAGCGGGAGAAGGCTACGAGCAGTACTTC.

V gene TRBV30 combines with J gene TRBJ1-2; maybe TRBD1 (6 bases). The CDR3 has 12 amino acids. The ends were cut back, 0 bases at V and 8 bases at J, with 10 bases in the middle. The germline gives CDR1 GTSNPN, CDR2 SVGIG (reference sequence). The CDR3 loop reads CAWSVGGGGYTF. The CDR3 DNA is TGTGCCTGGAGTGTGGGAGGGGGAGGCTACACCTTC.

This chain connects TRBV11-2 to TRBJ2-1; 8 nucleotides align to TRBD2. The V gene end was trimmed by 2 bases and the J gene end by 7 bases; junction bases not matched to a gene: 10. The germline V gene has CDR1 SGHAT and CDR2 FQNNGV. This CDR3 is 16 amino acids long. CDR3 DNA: TGTGCCAGCAGCTTATTACCGGCGGGAGGAAGTAATGAGCAGTTCTTC. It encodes CASSLLPAGGSNEQFF.

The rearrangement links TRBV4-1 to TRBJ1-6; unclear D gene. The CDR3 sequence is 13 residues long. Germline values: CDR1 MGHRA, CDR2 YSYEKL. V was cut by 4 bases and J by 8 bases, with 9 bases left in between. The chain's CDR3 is CASSLRRDSPLHF. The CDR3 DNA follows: TGCGCCAGCAGCCTAAGGAGGGATTCACCCCTCCACTTT.

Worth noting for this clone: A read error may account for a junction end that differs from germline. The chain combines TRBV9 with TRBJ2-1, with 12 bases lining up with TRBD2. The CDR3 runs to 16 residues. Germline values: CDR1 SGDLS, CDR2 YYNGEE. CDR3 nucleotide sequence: TGTGCCAGCAGCGCCCGGACTAGCGGGATCTACCATGAGCAGTTCTTC. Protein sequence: CASSARTSGIYHEQFF.